A single sample is the source of the 24 T cell receptor beta chains below, sequenced in a study of cytomegalovirus exposure and HLA in healthy donors. PCR primers comprised 60 Vbeta and 13 Jbeta primers. Repertoires were generated with immunoSEQ multiplex PCR, while TCRdb's copy carries only in-frame clones and drops some. The sample includes roughly 180,000 clones, about 9% of them seen just once. Sequencing was carried out using PBMCs. Receptor source: a woman in her thirties in good health and CMV-seropositive.

V and J are TRBV27 and TRBJ2-1, with 13 bases that match TRBD2. Germline CDR1 reads MNHEY; CDR2 reads SMNVEV (reference sequence). The CDR3 length is 15 residues. The ends lost 3 bases at V and 4 bases at J; junction bases unmatched: 0. The CDR3 DNA reads TGTGCCAGCAGTTTGACTAGCGGGAGGTACAATGAGCAGTTCTTC. This encodes CASSLTSGRYNEQFF.

V gene TRBV6-5 combines with J gene TRBJ2-7, with 7 bases aligning to TRBD2. Germline CDR1 is MNHEY and CDR2 is SVGAGI. This CDR3 has 12 amino acids. V was clipped by 2 bases and J by 6 bases; unmatched bases: 1. The CDR3 region is CASSYGRGEQYF. CDR3 sequence (DNA): TGTGCCAGCAGTTACGGGAGGGGCGAGCAGTACTTC.

A few counts support this clone. This chain links TRBV9 with TRBJ2-7; 7 bases are shared with TRBD2. With 4 bases clipped from V and 3 bases from J, the junction kept 16 bases outside the gene matches. This CDR3 is built from 17 residues. CDR1 is SGDLS and CDR2 is YYNGEE in the germline V gene. CDR3 residues: CASSSSGGAFSVYEQYF. For the CDR3, the DNA is TGTGCCAGCAGCTCGTCGGGGGGAGCCTTTTCCGTCTACGAGCAGTACTTC.

CDR3 DNA: TGCGCCAGCAGCTTATCGGGCGGGAGATTCGAGCAGTACTTC. Residues: CASSLSGGRFEQYF. The V and J genes are TRBV5-1 and TRBJ2-7; 7 bases are shared with TRBD2. CDR3 length: 14 residues. The ends lost 2 bases at V and 6 bases at J; junction bases unmatched: 8. In germline, CDR1 is SGHRS, CDR2 YFSETQ.

This clone was counted only a few times. This chain uses TRBV6-1 with TRBJ1-5; TRBD1 is a possible D gene (6 bases). Germline V CDR1 and CDR2: MNHNS, SASEGT. The CDR3 is 16 amino acids. Trimming left V 4 bases short and J 1 base short, with 14 bases between. CDR3 in amino acids: CASSAQGPLSNQPQHF. As DNA, the CDR3 is TGTGCCAGCAGTGCCCAGGGGCCGTTGAGCAATCAGCCCCAGCATTTT.

The chain couples TRBV13 to TRBJ1-2; 7 nucleotides align to TRBD1. This CDR3 is 14 amino acids long. Germline CDR1 PRHDT, CDR2 FYEKMQ (reference sequence). Trimming removed 4 bases from V and 6 bases from J; junction bases left unmatched: 8. The CDR3 DNA is TGTGCCAGCAGCTACGGAAGGGGGCCCCATGGCTACACCTTC. It is translated as CASSYGRGPHGYTF.

V and J are TRBV5-1 and TRBJ2-1; 7 bases align to TRBD1. CDR3 length: 15 amino acids. CDR1 and CDR2 from the germline V gene are SGHRS and YFSETQ. The J segment lost 5 bases and the V segment lost 2 bases, leaving 7 bases of the junction unmatched. DNA of the CDR3: TGCGCCAGCAGCTTCTACGACAGGGACGACAATGAGCAGTTCTTC. It yields the protein CASSFYDRDDNEQFF.

In this sample, this clone turned up a few times. The chain carries TRBV5-6 and TRBJ1-4, with D unclear. The CDR3 contains 15 residues. CDR1 is SGHDT and CDR2 is YYEEEE in the germline V gene. Trimming removed 2 bases at V and 5 bases at J, with 13 bases between. The CDR3 DNA reads as TGTGCCAGCAGCTTTTTGGGCAGGTCGAATGAAAAACTGTTTTTT. This translates into CASSFLGRSNEKLFF.

The chain has TRBV4-1 and TRBJ1-2, with D possibly TRBD1 on 6 matching bases. In germline, CDR1 is MGHRA, CDR2 YSYEKL. V was shortened by 0 bases and J by 4 bases, with 12 bases between the two germline ends. The CDR3 extends over 15 amino acids. The CDR3 is CASSQDQGRGYGYTF. CDR3 DNA sequence: TGCGCCAGCAGCCAAGATCAGGGCAGGGGCTATGGCTACACCTTC.

The chain carries TRBV19 and TRBJ2-1, with 7 bases aligning to TRBD2. CDR1 and CDR2 (germline): LNHDA, SQIVND (reference sequence). V was clipped by 6 bases and J by 3 bases; unmatched bases: 11. There are 16 residues in the CDR3. The CDR3 coding sequence is TGTGCCAGTAGGCCCAATGGCGGGAGAGTCTACAATGAGCAGTTCTTC. Its translation is CASRPNGGRVYNEQFF.

The chain carries TRBV19 and TRBJ2-3; 7 nucleotides match TRBD2. The CDR3 has 14 residues. The germline CDR1 and CDR2 sequences are LNHDA and SQIVND (reference sequence). J lost 6 bases, V lost 5 bases, and 8 bases had no gene match. CDR3 DNA sequence: TGTGCCAGTAGTGTAACGGGGGGTTCCGATACGCAGTATTTT. It encodes CASSVTGGSDTQYF.

Only a few counts were recorded for this clone. The V call is TRBV30, the J call TRBJ1-2, with D unclear. V shed 6 bases and J shed 5 bases, with 7 bases lying between them. Per germline, CDR1 GTSNPN and CDR2 SVGIG (reference sequence). The CDR3 spans 10 residues. The CDR3 DNA reads TGTGCCTGCAAGACTTATGGCTACACCTTC. Protein: CACKTYGYTF.

The V and J genes are TRBV2 and TRBJ2-5; perhaps TRBD2 as D (5 bases). Looked up from germline, CDR1 is SNHLY and CDR2 is FYNNEI. CDR3 length: 13 amino acids. Trimming stripped 5 bases from V and 4 bases from J, with 11 bases between. The CDR3 coding sequence is TGTGCCAGCAGTCGGCGGGCGGCAGAGACCCAGTACTTC. The encoded protein is CASSRRAAETQYF. The full variable domain, rest sourced from reference TRBV2 and TRBJ2-5, is EPEVTQTPSHQVTQMGQEVILRCVPISNHLYFYWYRQILGQKVEFLVSFYNNEISEKSEIFDDQFSVERPDGSNFTLKIRSTKLEDSAMYFCASSRRAAETQYFGPGTRLLVL.

The chain uses TRBV30 and TRBJ2-7; possibly TRBD2 for D (5 bases). This CDR3 is built from 14 residues. Germline loops: CDR1 GTSNPN, CDR2 SVGIG (reference sequence). The V gene lost 0 bases and the J gene lost 5 bases, with 14 bases spanning the gap. CDR3 region: CAWSVFPTGDEQYF. The CDR3 DNA reads as TGTGCCTGGAGTGTTTTCCCAACCGGGGACGAGCAGTACTTC.

The rearrangement joins TRBV5-1 to TRBJ2-2; no clear D. Germline V gene sequence: CDR1 SGHRS, CDR2 YFSETQ. Deletions cut 2 bases from V and 2 bases from J, with 7 bases between. The CDR3 runs to 14 residues. The CDR3 loop is CASSFTVNTGELFF. The CDR3 DNA is TGCGCCAGCAGCTTTACAGTTAACACCGGGGAGCTGTTTTTT.

This clone was picked up one time. The J gene is TRBJ2-3, the V gene TRBV5-1; D is perhaps TRBD2 (6 bases). The germline V gene has CDR1 SGHRS and CDR2 YFSETQ. Deletions cut 0 bases from V and 3 bases from J, with 14 bases between. This CDR3 contains 16 residues. CDR3 in amino acids: CASSLGDLSGTDTQYF. The CDR3 nucleotides are TGCGCCAGCAGCTTGGGGGACTTAAGCGGGACAGATACGCAGTATTTT.

The genes are TRBV15 and TRBJ2-7; no firm D call. The V gene lost 0 bases and the J gene lost 5 bases, with 11 bases spanning the gap. The germline CDR1 and CDR2 sequences are LNHNV and YYDKDF (reference sequence). This CDR3 spans 14 amino acids. CDR3 residues: CATSREGRFNEQYF. The CDR3 DNA follows: TGTGCCACCAGCAGAGAGGGCAGGTTCAACGAGCAGTACTTC.

The genes are TRBV15 and TRBJ1-2; 7 nucleotides agree with TRBD1. The J segment lost 4 bases and the V segment lost 0 bases, leaving 8 bases of the junction unmatched. Germline V gene sequence: CDR1 LNHNV, CDR2 YYDKDF (reference sequence). CDR3 length: 16 amino acids. The CDR3 is CATSRDNRGLGYGYTF. The CDR3 DNA reads TGTGCCACCAGCAGAGACAATAGGGGGCTGGGCTATGGCTACACCTTC.

The chain is built from TRBV14 and TRBJ1-1; a possible D gene is TRBD1 (6 bases). Germline CDR1 and CDR2: SGHDN and FVKESK. The V and J ends lost 3 bases and 1 base respectively, with 15 bases between them. The CDR3 consists of 16 residues. The DNA for the CDR3 is TGTGCCAGCAGCCAGAATACAGGGTTTAAGAACACTGAAGCTTTCTTT. As protein: CASSQNTGFKNTEAFF.

Only a few counts were recorded for this clone. This chain joins TRBV11-3 and TRBJ1-1; the match to TRBD1 covers 9 bases. The CDR3 sequence is 14 residues long. Germline V gene sequence: CDR1 SGHNT, CDR2 YENEEA. The V segment lost 8 bases and the J segment 5 bases; nucleotides outside the gene matches: 9. The CDR3 DNA reads TGTGCCAGCTCCTTGACAGGGGGAAAAACTGAAGCTTTCTTT. Amino acids: CASSLTGGKTEAFF.

This clone was detected a few times. This sequence joins TRBV6-4 and TRBJ1-2; possible D gene TRBD1, 5 bases. The V end was cut by 10 bases, the J end by 8 bases, with 17 bases between. Germline-derived CDR1 and CDR2 are MRHNA and SNTAGT. This CDR3 region has 12 residues. The CDR3 loop reads CAITLGGGGYTF. In DNA form, the CDR3 reads TGTGCCATTACGCTCGGGGGAGGAGGCTACACCTTC.

This clone came up a few times. The chain combines TRBV27 with TRBJ1-1, with D unclear. V was cut by 10 bases and J by 2 bases, with 11 bases left in between. Looked up from germline, CDR1 is MNHEY and CDR2 is SMNVEV (reference sequence). The CDR3 contains 12 residues. The DNA for the CDR3 is TGTGCCACCCGGGAGGGAAACACTGAAGCTTTCTTT. Translation gives CATREGNTEAFF.

The chain is built from TRBV2 and TRBJ2-3; 11 bases agree with TRBD2. Germline CDR1 is SNHLY and CDR2 is FYNNEI. Trimming removed 0 bases from V and 4 bases from J; junction bases left unmatched: 6. The CDR3 spans 17 residues. Here the CDR3 DNA reads TGTGCCAGCAGTGAAGCCCCACTAGCGGGAGTGGCAGATACGCAGTATTTT. Amino acid sequence: CASSEAPLAGVADTQYF.

The chain joins TRBV19 to TRBJ2-7; TRBD1 matches 7 bases. Germline V gene lookup returns CDR1 LNHDA and CDR2 SQIVND (reference sequence). This CDR3 is built from 12 residues. Trimming at V came to 7 bases and at J to 6 bases, leaving 6 bases not matched to a gene. CDR3 in amino acids: CASISQGSEQYF. CDR3 bases: TGTGCCAGTATCTCACAGGGGAGCGAGCAGTACTTC.